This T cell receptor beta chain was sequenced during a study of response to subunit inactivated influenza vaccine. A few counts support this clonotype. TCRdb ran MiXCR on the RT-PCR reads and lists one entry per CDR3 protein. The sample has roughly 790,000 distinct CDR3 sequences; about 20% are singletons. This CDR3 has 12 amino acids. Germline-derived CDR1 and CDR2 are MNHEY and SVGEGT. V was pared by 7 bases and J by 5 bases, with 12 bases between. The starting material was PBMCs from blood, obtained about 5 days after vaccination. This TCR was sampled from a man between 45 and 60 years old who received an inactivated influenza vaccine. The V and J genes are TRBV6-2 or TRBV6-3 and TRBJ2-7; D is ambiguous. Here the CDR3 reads CASTAPENEQYF. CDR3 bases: TGTGCCAGCACTGCCCCTGAGAACGAGCAGTACTTC.